The T cell receptor beta chain described here comes from a study of T-cell memory formation after mild COVID-19. General study points: Clones that got smaller from day 15 to 85 had even CD4/CD8, while clones growing later tipped toward CD4+.

A 5'RACE reaction primed in the constant segment made cDNA libraries of TCR alpha and TCR beta, and these carried sample barcodes and UMIs. TCRdb independently ran MiXCR on the 5' RACE reads; one entry per CDR3 protein. The sample contains about 270,000 distinct CDR3 sequences, under 20% of which appear only once. V was shortened by 5 bases and J by 5 bases, with 12 bases between the two germline ends. This CDR3 is built from 13 residues. Germline CDR1 reads PRHDT; CDR2 reads FYEKMQ (reference sequence). Details on this clonotype: The antigen remains unidentified.

The sequenced material came from PBMCs or a T cell subset sorted from them (not recorded which). The sequence came from a man aged 18 to 30 who had mild COVID-19 (a few samples of this study predate the infection). Cell type and time point are not known. The rearrangement joins TRBV13 to TRBJ1-1; D not resolved. DNA for the CDR3: TGTGCCAGCAGCCCAGCCCCATGGACTGAAGCTTTCTTT. Translating it yields CASSPAPWTEAFF.